These 13 T cell receptor beta chains were sequenced from one sample in a study of cytomegalovirus exposure and HLA in healthy donors. Vbeta (60) and Jbeta (13) primers were used in the PCR. Clones were read by immunoSEQ multiplex PCR, and TCRdb kept only the in-frame ones, dropping some. Seen here are about 190,000 clones, about 80% observed once, and the top ten hold around 0.69%. Sequencing input: PBMCs. The receptors derive from a boy aged 5-17 years in good health and CMV-seronegative.

This clone was observed once. This chain connects TRBV5-6 to TRBJ1-4; no clear D. The germline CDR1 and CDR2 sequences are SGHDT and YYEEEE. The CDR3 consists of 15 residues. The V end was cut by 1 base, the J end by 4 bases, with 11 bases between. DNA of the CDR3: TGTGCCAGCAGCTTGCGTCCCGGGGTTAATGAAAAACTGTTTTTT. This translates into CASSLRPGVNEKLFF. Supplemented by reference TRBV5-6 and TRBJ1-4, the full variable domain reads DAGVTQSPTHLIKTRGQQVTLRCSPKSGHDTVSWYQQALGQGPQFIFQYYEEEERQRGNFPDRFSGHQFPNYSSELNVNALLLGDSALYLCASSLRPGVNEKLFFGSGTQLSVL.

This clone was counted once. The chain carries TRBV30 and TRBJ1-1, with D uncertain. Germline V lookup: CDR1 GTSNPN, CDR2 SVGIG (reference sequence). With 5 bases removed from V and 2 bases from J, the gap between germline ends came to 9 bases. The CDR3 loop spans 12 amino acids. The CDR3 sequence: CAWRRSNTEAFF. The CDR3 DNA follows: TGTGCCTGGCGCCGGTCTAACACTGAAGCTTTCTTT.

The CDR3 loop is CASSLEGQPYEQYF. Here the CDR3 DNA reads TGTGCCAGCAGCTTAGAGGGACAGCCCTACGAGCAGTACTTC. This chain links TRBV7-9 with TRBJ2-7, with 7 bases fitting TRBD1. The germline CDR1 and CDR2 sequences are SEHNR and FQNEAQ (reference sequence). Trimming cost V 1 base and J 2 bases; bases outside gene matches: 2. This CDR3 comprises 14 residues.

The J gene is TRBJ2-1, the V gene TRBV19; 8 nucleotides align to TRBD1. There are 15 residues in the CDR3. Looked up from germline, CDR1 is LNHDA and CDR2 is SQIVND (reference sequence). The ends lost 5 bases at V and 0 bases at J; junction bases unmatched: 3. CDR3 sequence (DNA): TGTGCCAGTAGTTCGGGACAGGCCTCCTACAATGAGCAGTTCTTC. This encodes CASSSGQASYNEQFF.

The rearrangement joins TRBV7-6 to TRBJ1-2; D ambiguous. Trimming shortened V by 2 bases and J by 2 bases, and 6 bases separated the two germline ends. Germline CDR1 and CDR2: SGHVS and FNYEAQ. The CDR3 has 13 residues. CDR3 residues: CASSLPGNYGYTF. CDR3 DNA: TGTGCCAGCAGCTTACCAGGAAACTATGGCTACACCTTC.

Only one count was recorded for this clone. The chain employs TRBV30 and TRBJ1-3; TRBD1 is a possible D gene (6 bases). The CDR3 spans 14 residues. The V and J ends lost 4 bases and 2 bases respectively, with 12 bases between them. Germline CDR1 reads GTSNPN; CDR2 reads SVGIG (reference sequence). The CDR3 nucleotides read TGTGCCTGGATCGAATCAGGGGCTGGAAACACCATATATTTT. It encodes CAWIESGAGNTIYF.

The genes are TRBV2 and TRBJ1-6; 7 bases are shared with TRBD1. J lost 0 bases, V lost 7 bases, and 6 bases had no gene match. Germline assignment: CDR1 SNHLY and CDR2 FYNNEI. This CDR3 has 16 residues. The CDR3 nucleotides read TGTGCCAGCAAGACGGACAGGAGCTCCTATAATTCACCCCTCCACTTT. This encodes CASKTDRSSYNSPLHF.

This chain uses TRBV7-2 with TRBJ2-1; D may be TRBD1 (6 bases). From germline, CDR1 is SGHTA and CDR2 FQGNSA. CDR3 length equals 15 residues. Trimming pared 2 bases from V and 5 bases from J, leaving 13 bases between. For the CDR3, the DNA is TGTGCCAGCAGCTTAAAGGCCACAGGGAACAATGAGCAGTTCTTC. Its translation is CASSLKATGNNEQFF.

The chain links TRBV12-5 to TRBJ1-1; TRBD1 matches 7 bases. Germline V gives CDR1 LGHNT, CDR2 FRNRAP. The CDR3 consists of 14 residues. J was trimmed by 2 bases and V by 1 base; bases with no gene match: 1. CDR3 sequence: CASGLGQGNTEAFF. For the CDR3, the DNA is TGTGCTAGTGGTTTGGGACAGGGAAACACTGAAGCTTTCTTT.

The chain has TRBV19 and TRBJ2-1; 10 nucleotides line up with TRBD1. CDR3 length equals 14 residues. Unmatched junction bases numbered 7, after V lost 8 bases and J lost 6 bases. CDR1 LNHDA and CDR2 SQIVND come from the germline V gene (reference sequence). This chain's CDR3 is CASLGQGLSNEQFF. CDR3 bases: TGTGCCAGTTTGGGACAGGGGTTAAGCAATGAGCAGTTCTTC.

The chain combines TRBV7-3 with TRBJ2-1; 10 positions agree with TRBD2. This CDR3 region has 16 residues. Germline lookup yields CDR1 SGHTA and CDR2 FQGTGA. The V and J ends lost 2 bases and 3 bases, in that order; junction bases with no gene match: 4. Written as DNA, the CDR3 is TGTGCCAGCAGCTTAGGTACTAGCGGGGTCTACAATGAGCAGTTCTTC. Encoded protein: CASSLGTSGVYNEQFF.

The chain has TRBV19 and TRBJ1-5; D is unresolved. This CDR3 is 14 amino acids long. V dropped 0 bases and J dropped 6 bases, with 9 bases sitting between them. The germline gives CDR1 LNHDA, CDR2 SQIVND (reference sequence). The CDR3 region has the DNA TGTGCCAGTAGTATAGATCGCGGAGCTCAGCCCCAGCATTTT. Protein sequence: CASSIDRGAQPQHF.

The V call is TRBV2, the J call TRBJ1-1, with a tentative D call TRBD1 (5 bases). CDR1 is SNHLY, CDR2 FYNNEI, per germline. Trimming cost V 10 bases and J 1 base, with 22 bases left between them. The CDR3 has 16 amino acids. The DNA for the CDR3 is TGTGCCAAAAAGGGCGGCTACCCAGGGCCGAACACTGAAGCTTTCTTT. Protein sequence: CAKKGGYPGPNTEAFF.